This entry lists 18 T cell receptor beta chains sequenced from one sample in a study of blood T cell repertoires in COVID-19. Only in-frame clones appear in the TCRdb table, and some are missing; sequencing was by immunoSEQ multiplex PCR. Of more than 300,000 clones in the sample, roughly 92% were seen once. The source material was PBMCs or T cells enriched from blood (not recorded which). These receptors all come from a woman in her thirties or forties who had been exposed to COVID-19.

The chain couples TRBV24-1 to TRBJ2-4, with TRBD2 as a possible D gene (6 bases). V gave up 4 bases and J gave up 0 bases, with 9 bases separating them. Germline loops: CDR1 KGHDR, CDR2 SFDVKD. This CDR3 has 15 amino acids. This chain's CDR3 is CATSETGVAKNIQYF. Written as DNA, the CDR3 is TGTGCCACCAGTGAGACGGGAGTAGCCAAAAACATTCAGTACTTC.

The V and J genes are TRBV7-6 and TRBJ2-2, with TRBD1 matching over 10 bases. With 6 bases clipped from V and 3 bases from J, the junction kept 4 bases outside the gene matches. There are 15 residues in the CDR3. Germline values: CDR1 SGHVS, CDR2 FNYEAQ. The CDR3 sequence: CASRRQGADTGELFF. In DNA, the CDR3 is TGTGCCAGCAGGCGACAGGGGGCTGACACCGGGGAGCTGTTTTTT.

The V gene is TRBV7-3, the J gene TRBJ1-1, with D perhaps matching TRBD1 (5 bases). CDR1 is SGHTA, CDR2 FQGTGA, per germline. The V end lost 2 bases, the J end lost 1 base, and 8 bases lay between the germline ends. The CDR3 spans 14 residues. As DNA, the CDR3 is TGTGCCAGCAGCTTACTAGGGGCGAACACTGAAGCTTTCTTT. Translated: CASSLLGANTEAFF.

The CDR3 nucleotides read TGTGCCAGCAGCCAACCATGGACAGTTGGCGGCTACACCTTC. Its protein is CASSQPWTVGGYTF. The V and J genes are TRBV3-1 (or the pseudogene TRBV3-2) and TRBJ1-2, with D maybe TRBD1 (6 bases). Trimming removed 2 bases from V and 8 bases from J, with 15 bases in between. The germline gives CDR1 LGHDT, CDR2 YNNKEL (reference sequence). CDR3 length: 14 amino acids.

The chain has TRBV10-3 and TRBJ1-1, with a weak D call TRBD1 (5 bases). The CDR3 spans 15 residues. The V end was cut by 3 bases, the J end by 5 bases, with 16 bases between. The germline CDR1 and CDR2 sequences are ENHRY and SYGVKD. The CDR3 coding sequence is TGTGCCATCAGTGAAGTGGCTCTTCAGGGAACTGAAGCTTTCTTT. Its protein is CAISEVALQGTEAFF.

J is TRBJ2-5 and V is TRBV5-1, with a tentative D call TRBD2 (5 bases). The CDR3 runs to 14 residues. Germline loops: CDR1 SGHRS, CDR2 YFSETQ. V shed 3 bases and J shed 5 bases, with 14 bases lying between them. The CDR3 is CASSSIEGGETQYF. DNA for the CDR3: TGCGCCAGCAGCTCGATCGAGGGCGGCGAGACCCAGTACTTC. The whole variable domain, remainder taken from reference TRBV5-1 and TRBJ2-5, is KAGVTQTPRYLIKTRGQQVTLSCSPISGHRSVSWYQQTPGQGLQFLFEYFSETQRNKGNFPGRFSGRQFSNSRSEMNVSTLELGDSALYLCASSSIEGGETQYFGPGTRLLVL.

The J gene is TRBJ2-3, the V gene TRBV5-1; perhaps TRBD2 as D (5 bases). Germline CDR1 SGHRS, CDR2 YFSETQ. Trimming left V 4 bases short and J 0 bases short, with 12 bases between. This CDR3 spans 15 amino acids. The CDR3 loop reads CASSLGWTSTDTQYF. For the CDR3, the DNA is TGCGCCAGCAGCCTGGGCTGGACTAGCACAGATACGCAGTATTTT.

DNA of the CDR3: TGCGCCAGCGGGATGGGGGGGCCTTACAATGAGCAGTTCTTC. This codes for CASGMGGPYNEQFF. V and J are TRBV10-1 and TRBJ2-1; the D gene is possibly TRBD2 (7 bases). V lost 8 bases, J lost 4 bases, and 15 bases lay in between. The CDR3 contains 14 residues. Germline V gives CDR1 WNHNN, CDR2 SYGVQD (reference sequence).

The CDR3 bases are TGTGCCAGTAGTATACCCCGGTTCTATGGCTACACCTTC. This translates into CASSIPRFYGYTF. The rearrangement links TRBV19 to TRBJ1-2, with no clear D. Germline V gene lookup returns CDR1 LNHDA and CDR2 SQIVND (reference sequence). This CDR3 region has 13 residues. V dropped 2 bases and J dropped 4 bases, with 8 bases sitting between them.

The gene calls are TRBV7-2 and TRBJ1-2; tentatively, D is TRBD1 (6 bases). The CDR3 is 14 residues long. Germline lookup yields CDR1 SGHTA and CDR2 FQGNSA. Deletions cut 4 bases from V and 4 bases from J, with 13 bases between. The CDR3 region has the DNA TGTGCCAGCAGCTCTTCGACAGGTTTCTATGGCTACACCTTC. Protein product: CASSSSTGFYGYTF.

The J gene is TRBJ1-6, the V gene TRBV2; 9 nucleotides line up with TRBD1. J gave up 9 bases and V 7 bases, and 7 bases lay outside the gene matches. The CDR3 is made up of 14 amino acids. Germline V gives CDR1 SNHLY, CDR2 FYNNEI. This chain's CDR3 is CASKSTGGLSPLHF. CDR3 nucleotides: TGTGCCAGCAAATCTACAGGGGGCCTTTCACCCCTCCACTTT.

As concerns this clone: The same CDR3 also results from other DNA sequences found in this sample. CDR3 coding DNA: TGTGCCAGCTCACCCGGGGGAAACTATGGCTACACCTTC. It codes for CASSPGGNYGYTF. V is TRBV18 and J is TRBJ1-2; TRBD1 is a possible D gene (5 bases). Germline values: CDR1 KGHSH, CDR2 LQKENI. Trimming cost V 3 bases and J 2 bases, with 7 bases left between them. The CDR3 has 13 residues.

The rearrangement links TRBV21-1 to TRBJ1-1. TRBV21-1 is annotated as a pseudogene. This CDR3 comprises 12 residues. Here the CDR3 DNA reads TGTGCCAGCAGCAAAGGTGAGGATGAAGCTTTCTTT. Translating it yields CASSKGEDEAFF.

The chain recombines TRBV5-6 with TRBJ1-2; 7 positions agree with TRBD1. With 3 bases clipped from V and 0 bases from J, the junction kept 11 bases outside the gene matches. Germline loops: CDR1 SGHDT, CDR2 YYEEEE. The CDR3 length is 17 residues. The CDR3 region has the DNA TGTGCCAGCAGCTCGCCTACCTCGGGACAGACTAACTATGGCTACACCTTC. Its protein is CASSSPTSGQTNYGYTF.

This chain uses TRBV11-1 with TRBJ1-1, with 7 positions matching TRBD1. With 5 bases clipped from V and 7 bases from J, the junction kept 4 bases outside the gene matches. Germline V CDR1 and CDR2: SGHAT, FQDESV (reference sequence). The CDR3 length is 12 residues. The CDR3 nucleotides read TGTGCCAGCAGCCTTGGGACAGATGAAGCTTTCTTT. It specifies CASSLGTDEAFF.

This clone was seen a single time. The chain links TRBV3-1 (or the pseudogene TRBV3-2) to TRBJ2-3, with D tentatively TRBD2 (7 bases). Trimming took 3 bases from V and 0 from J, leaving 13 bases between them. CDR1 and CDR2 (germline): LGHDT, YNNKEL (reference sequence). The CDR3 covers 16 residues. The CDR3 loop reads CASSQRGGRSTDTQYF. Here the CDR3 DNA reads TGTGCCAGCAGCCAGAGGGGGGGACGGAGCACAGATACGCAGTATTTT.

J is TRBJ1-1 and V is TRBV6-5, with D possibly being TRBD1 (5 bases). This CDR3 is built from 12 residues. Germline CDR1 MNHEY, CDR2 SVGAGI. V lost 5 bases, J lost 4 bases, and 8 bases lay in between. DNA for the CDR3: TGTGCCAGCAGTCAAAGGGGCACTGAAGCTTTCTTT. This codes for CASSQRGTEAFF.

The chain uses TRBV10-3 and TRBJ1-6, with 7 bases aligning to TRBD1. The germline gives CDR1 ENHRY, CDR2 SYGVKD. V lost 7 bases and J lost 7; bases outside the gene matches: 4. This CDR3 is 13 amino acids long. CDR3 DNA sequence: TGTGCCATCATGCAGGGGGGAAATTCACCCCTCCACTTT. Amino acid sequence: CAIMQGGNSPLHF.